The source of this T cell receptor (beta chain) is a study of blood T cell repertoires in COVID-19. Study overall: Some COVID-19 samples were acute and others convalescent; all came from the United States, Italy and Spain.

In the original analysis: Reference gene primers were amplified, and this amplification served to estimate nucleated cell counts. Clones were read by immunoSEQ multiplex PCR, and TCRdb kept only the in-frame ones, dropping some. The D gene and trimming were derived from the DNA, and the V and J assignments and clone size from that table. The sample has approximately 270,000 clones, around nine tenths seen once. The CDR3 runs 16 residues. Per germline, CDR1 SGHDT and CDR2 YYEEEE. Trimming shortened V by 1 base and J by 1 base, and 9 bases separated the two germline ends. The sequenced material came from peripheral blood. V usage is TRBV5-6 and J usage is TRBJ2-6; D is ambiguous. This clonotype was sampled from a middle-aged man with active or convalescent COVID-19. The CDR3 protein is CASSLPAISGANVLTF. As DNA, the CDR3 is TGTGCCAGCAGCTTGCCCGCGATATCTGGGGCCAACGTCCTGACTTTC.